Listed here are 18 T cell receptor beta chains from one sample, sequenced in a study of blood T cells in healthy people across ages. Next came a second PCR, run for about 6 to 12 cycles, which used a sample-barcoded 5' primer along with a J-beta primer mix. TCRdb used MiXCR to reprocess the 5' RACE reads, holding one entry per CDR3 protein. The table includes some 750,000 distinct CDR3 sequences, about a fifth detected once. Material: blood. Every receptor here comes from a man between 65 and 85 years old in good health.

The CDR3 reads CASYSRGREFGDTQYF. The CDR3 DNA follows: TGTGCCAGCTATTCCCGTGGGCGGGAGTTTGGAGATACGCAGTATTTT. The chain employs TRBV7-2 and TRBJ2-3; TRBD2 agrees at 7 bases. Germline V gene data show CDR1 as SGHTA and CDR2 as FQGNSA. The CDR3 is made up of 16 amino acids. The V and J ends lost 8 bases and 5 bases, in that order; junction bases with no gene match: 16.

CDR3 residues: CASSPRRALLANYGYTF. The CDR3 nucleotides are TGTGCCAGCAGCCCCCGGCGGGCCTTGTTAGCTAACTATGGCTACACCTTC. This chain uses TRBV9 with TRBJ1-2; no firm D call. Looked up from germline, CDR1 is SGDLS and CDR2 is YYNGEE. The CDR3 totals 17 residues. Trimming pared 4 bases from V and 0 bases from J, leaving 19 bases between. Looking up the rest from reference TRBV9 and TRBJ1-2 gives the full variable domain: DSGVTQTPKHLITATGQRVTLRCSPRSGDLSVYWYQQSLDQGLQFLIQYYNGEERAKGNILERFSAQQFPDLHSELNLSSLELGDSALYFCASSPRRALLANYGYTFGSGTRLTVV.

A few counts support this clonotype. The gene calls are TRBV12-3 or TRBV12-4 and TRBJ2-3; the match to TRBD2 covers 10 bases. The CDR3 has 16 amino acids. The V gene end was trimmed by 5 bases and the J gene end by 1 base; junction bases not matched to a gene: 6. The CDR3 reads CASSPIGLAGTDTQYF. The CDR3 DNA sequence: TGTGCCAGCAGTCCAATTGGACTAGCGGGCACAGATACGCAGTATTTT.

This sequence joins TRBV5-5 and TRBJ2-1; tentative D call: TRBD2 (5 bases). CDR1 and CDR2 from the germline V gene are SGHKS and YYEKEE (reference sequence). The V gene lost 6 bases and the J gene lost 2 bases, with 18 bases spanning the gap. This CDR3 region has 16 residues. The CDR3 nucleotides are TGTGCCAGCAACCAAGAGAGGGCACTAACCTACAATGAGCAGTTCTTC. Its translation is CASNQERALTYNEQFF.

This clonotype was seen just once. The chain recombines TRBV5-1 with TRBJ2-2, with TRBD2 matching over 9 bases. V trimming: 2 bases; J trimming: 6 bases; junction bases outside the gene matches: 17. Germline-derived CDR1 and CDR2 are SGHRS and YFSETQ. The CDR3 totals 19 residues. CDR3 sequence: CASSFVGLARGRISGELFF. CDR3 coding DNA: TGCGCCAGCAGCTTCGTTGGACTAGCGCGGGGGCGTATCTCCGGGGAGCTGTTTTTT.

This clonotype was seen a single time. V usage is TRBV6-2 or TRBV6-3 and J usage is TRBJ2-3; TRBD2 agrees at 10 bases. Per germline, CDR1 MNHEY and CDR2 SVGEGT. J lost 1 base, V lost 1 base, and 5 bases had no gene match. The CDR3 is 17 residues long. CDR3 in amino acids: CASSYWLAGERTDTQYF. The CDR3, as DNA: TGTGCCAGCAGTTACTGGCTAGCGGGGGAGCGCACAGATACGCAGTATTTT.

This chain connects TRBV6-1 to TRBJ1-2; 9 nucleotides align to TRBD1. This CDR3 region has 17 residues. Germline CDR1 and CDR2: MNHNS and SASEGT. The V and J ends lost 7 bases and 6 bases, in that order; junction bases with no gene match: 18. The CDR3 region is CASTVRLGNRGQDGYTF. Here the CDR3 DNA reads TGTGCCAGCACCGTCCGCCTAGGAAACAGGGGGCAGGATGGCTACACCTTC.

Regarding this clonotype: A much larger clone is a single base away; this may be a read error. The gene calls are TRBV6-6 and TRBJ2-1; 9 nucleotides align to TRBD1. The germline gives CDR1 MNHNY, CDR2 SVGAGI (reference sequence). CDR3 size: 15 residues. The CDR3 DNA is TGTGCCAGCAGGCACCCGGGACAGGGACTCTACGAGCAGCACTTC. Translating it yields CASRHPGQGLYEQHF.

This clonotype was recorded a few times. The rearrangement joins TRBV20-1 to TRBJ1-2; a possible D gene is TRBD1 (5 bases). Germline values: CDR1 DFQATT, CDR2 SNEGSKA (reference sequence). The CDR3 loop spans 13 amino acids. V was trimmed by 0 bases and J by 5 bases, leaving 10 bases between them. Here the CDR3 DNA reads TGCAGTGCTAGAGATGGGGGACCATATGGCTACACCTTC. It codes for CSARDGGPYGYTF.

The chain is built from TRBV11-2 and TRBJ2-3, with 9 nucleotides matching TRBD2. Germline trimming cut 1 base from V and 1 base from J; bases unmatched to any gene: 3. Germline V CDR1 and CDR2: SGHAT, FQNNGV. The CDR3 totals 16 residues. As DNA, the CDR3 is TGTGCCAGCAGCTTAGTCGCGGGAGGGGGCACAGATACGCAGTATTTT. Protein sequence: CASSLVAGGGTDTQYF.

This clonotype was observed a few times. The V and J genes are TRBV6-5 and TRBJ2-1; D might be TRBD1 (6 bases). CDR1 is MNHEY, CDR2 SVGAGI, per germline. Trimming shortened V by 6 bases and J by 5 bases, and 14 bases separated the two germline ends. The CDR3 runs to 14 residues. CDR3 bases: TGTGCCAGCAGACCCACAGGGAAAAACAATGAGCAGTTCTTC. It yields the protein CASRPTGKNNEQFF.

This clonotype was seen a few times. This chain links TRBV7-2 with TRBJ2-1; D might be TRBD2 (6 bases). This CDR3 comprises 15 residues. Trimming stripped 1 base from V and 2 bases from J, with 9 bases between. Germline assignment: CDR1 SGHTA and CDR2 FQGNSA. The CDR3 loop is CASSLGAGTYNEQFF. The DNA for the CDR3 is TGTGCCAGCAGCTTAGGTGCGGGAACCTACAATGAGCAGTTCTTC.

In this sample, this clonotype turned up a few times. The chain links TRBV30 to TRBJ1-4; weak D call: TRBD1 (6 bases). The germline V and J ends were trimmed by 3 bases and 5 bases, with 16 bases remaining between them. This CDR3 region has 15 residues. Germline V CDR1 and CDR2: GTSNPN, SVGIG (reference sequence). This CDR3 reads CAWRARWGRNEKLFF. In DNA form, the CDR3 reads TGTGCCTGGAGGGCTCGCTGGGGGCGGAATGAAAAACTGTTTTTT.

The chain couples TRBV7-8 to TRBJ1-5; weak D call: TRBD1 (5 bases). The germline V gene has CDR1 SGHVS and CDR2 FQNEAQ. CDR3 size: 15 residues. The germline V and J ends were trimmed by 6 bases and 1 base, with 13 bases remaining between them. The chain's CDR3 is CASREGRGSNQPQHF. CDR3 coding DNA: TGTGCCAGCAGAGAGGGACGGGGGAGCAATCAGCCCCAGCATTTT.

In its sample, this clonotype was seen many times. V is TRBV29-1 and J is TRBJ2-1; D ambiguous. The germline gives CDR1 SQVTM, CDR2 ANQGSEA. V dropped 7 bases and J dropped 2 bases, with 6 bases sitting between them. This CDR3 spans 11 amino acids. The CDR3 loop is CSARTYNEQFF. CDR3 sequence (DNA): TGCAGCGCAAGAACCTACAATGAGCAGTTCTTC.

This clonotype was seen more than once but under ten times. DNA of the CDR3: TGCGCCAGCAGCTTCCTAATCGGGGCAGCTAAGCAGAACACTGAAGCTTTCTTT. Translating gives CASSFLIGAAKQNTEAFF. J is TRBJ1-1 and V is TRBV5-1, with TRBD1 as a possible D gene (5 bases). This CDR3 is 18 amino acids long. Trimming cost V 2 bases and J 1 base, with 21 bases left between them. Per germline, CDR1 SGHRS and CDR2 YFSETQ.

This clonotype was detected only a few times. This chain connects TRBV7-8 to TRBJ2-5, with TRBD1 identical over 8 bases. Matching the DNA end better, TRBJ2-7 makes the J call doubtful. Germline loops: CDR1 SGHVS, CDR2 FQNEAQ. The CDR3 runs to 16 residues. DNA for the CDR3: TGTGCCAGCAGCATCTCAGGGACAGGCGGGACTTACGAGCAGTACTTC. It is translated as CASSISGTGGTYEQYF.

The chain recombines TRBV5-6 with TRBJ2-3; no firm D call. CDR1 is SGHDT and CDR2 is YYEEEE in the germline V gene. Deletions cut 3 bases from V and 4 bases from J, with 9 bases between. CDR3 size: 13 residues. The CDR3 DNA reads TGTGCCAGCAGCTGGACCAACTCAGATACGCAGTATTTT. This gives the protein CASSWTNSDTQYF.